This entry lists 2 T cell receptor beta chains sequenced from one sample in a study of T-cell memory formation after mild COVID-19. TCRdb used MiXCR to reprocess the 5' RACE reads, holding one entry per CDR3 protein. In the table there are approximately 230,000 distinct CDR3 sequences, over 15% of which are singletons. The sample comprised PBMCs or a T cell subset sorted from them (not recorded which). These receptors came from a man younger than 35 who had mild COVID-19 (a few samples of this study predate the infection). Cell type and time point are not known.

This rearrangement joins TRBV18 to TRBJ1-1; D is uncertain. V lost 1 base and J 1 base, leaving 13 bases between the germline ends. The CDR3 totals 16 residues. CDR1 KGHSH and CDR2 LQKENI come from the germline V gene. The CDR3 sequence: CASSPREIGPNTEAFF. CDR3 nucleotides: TGTGCCAGCTCACCACGGGAAATAGGGCCGAACACTGAAGCTTTCTTT.

CDR3 residues: CSARPPDFTDTQYF. The DNA of the CDR3 is TGCAGTGCTAGACCCCCGGACTTCACAGATACGCAGTATTTT. The V call is TRBV20-1, the J call TRBJ2-3; weak D call: TRBD2 (5 bases). V shed 2 bases and J shed 2 bases, with 11 bases lying between them. From germline, CDR1 is DFQATT and CDR2 SNEGSKA (reference sequence). The CDR3 has 14 amino acids.